This T cell receptor beta chain was captured by sequencing in a study of blood T cell repertoires in COVID-19. There are 16 residues in the CDR3. The germline V gene encodes CDR1 SGHRS and CDR2 YFSETQ. With 4 bases clipped from V and 7 bases from J, the junction kept 12 bases outside the gene matches. Some clones are missing from TCRdb's copy, which holds only in-frame ones; the method was immunoSEQ multiplex PCR. The table includes 45,000 or so clones, 87% detected once. The sequence was obtained from a woman older than 75 with COVID-19, enrolled during active disease. Specimen: peripheral blood. This chain connects TRBV5-1 to TRBJ2-1; 9 nucleotides agree with TRBD2. The CDR3 reads CASSPRAGGPRNEQFF. CDR3 bases: TGCGCCAGCAGCCCCCGGGCGGGAGGGCCCAGGAATGAGCAGTTCTTC.